The 11 T cell receptor beta chains below come from one sample, sequenced in a study of regulatory T cells in long-lasting Graves disease. CDR3-region Arm-PCR and iRepertoire HTBI primers produced the TCR beta libraries. Using its own MiXCR run on the multiplex PCR reads, TCRdb lists one record per CDR3 protein. The sample includes under 300,000 distinct CDR3 sequences, about 16% seen only once; the top ten take approximately 20%. Specified time point: newly diagnosed GD, antithyroid drugs for less than 3 months. Preparation of the TCR library used RNA extracted from PBMCs. Sequenced here: peripheral blood mononuclear cells (PBMCs), sampled at new diagnosis, from a patient treated with antithyroid drugs. These receptors were obtained from a female donor with Graves disease.

The CDR3 reads CASSPQGGRAGSSPLHF. The CDR3 nucleotides are TGTGCCAGCAGTCCCCAAGGTGGCAGGGCAGGGAGTTCACCCCTCCACTTT. The J gene is TRBJ1-6, the V gene TRBV28, with D possibly TRBD1 on 5 matching bases. Germline-derived CDR1 and CDR2 are MDHEN and SYDVKM. The CDR3 loop spans 17 amino acids. V was trimmed by 5 bases and J by 9 bases, leaving 23 bases between them.

Concerning this clonotype itself: One base away lies a much larger clone, so this may be a sequencing read error. CDR3 sequence reads: CASSYSSPGLNNEQYF. CDR3 coding DNA: TGTGCCAGCAGTTACTCAAGCCCGGGACTGAACAATGAGCAGTACTTC. V gene TRBV6-9 combines with J gene TRBJ2-5; tentative D call: TRBD2 (6 bases). Trimming stripped 3 bases from V and 11 bases from J, with 25 bases between. The CDR3 has 16 amino acids. CDR1 and CDR2 from the germline V gene are MNHGY and SVAAGI.

This chain joins TRBV28 and TRBJ2-2, with D perhaps TRBD2 (7 bases). The CDR3 spans 15 residues. V was pared by 7 bases and J by 1 base, with 13 bases between. Germline CDR1 MDHEN, CDR2 SYDVKM. The CDR3 loop is CASIGGGRNTGELFF. The CDR3 bases are TGTGCCAGCATTGGGGGGGGCAGGAACACCGGGGAGCTGTTTTTT.

Remarks on this clonotype: The DNA is left out, because the CDR3 cannot be placed on it with certainty; the CDR3 is given as TCRdb lists it. The chain uses TRBV12-3 or TRBV12-4 and TRBJ2-5; the DNA was not used to check the table's D call, TRBD1. From its first to its last residue, the CDR3 has 13 amino acids. The CDR3 here is CASILGAGETQYF.

This clonotype was counted at least ten times. This rearrangement joins TRBV6-2 or TRBV6-3 to TRBJ2-1, with D perhaps TRBD1 or TRBD2 (5 bases each). The V end lost 6 bases, the J end lost 10 bases, and 28 bases lay between the germline ends. The CDR3 has 17 amino acids. Germline lookup yields CDR1 MNHEY and CDR2 SVGEGT. For the CDR3, the DNA is TGTGCCAGCAGCAACGCCGGGGCAGGCACTTCCAGGCGGGAGCAGTTCTTC. Protein sequence: CASSNAGAGTSRREQFF.

This clonotype was found many times. The CDR3 DNA follows: TGTGCCAGCAGGCTAGCGGGAGCGGGGGAGACCCAGTACTTC. Residues: CASRLAGAGETQYF. The V and J genes are TRBV28 and TRBJ2-5; TRBD2 matches 10 bases. The length of the CDR3 is 14 residues. Germline CDR1 reads MDHEN; CDR2 reads SYDVKM. The ends lost 6 bases at V and 5 bases at J; junction bases unmatched: 6.

The gene calls are TRBV2 and TRBJ1-4; weak D call: TRBD1 (6 bases). The V end was cut by 6 bases, the J end by 5 bases, with 10 bases between. Germline values: CDR1 SNHLY, CDR2 FYNNEI. The CDR3 runs 13 residues. CDR3 loop: CASRGGVNEKLFF. In DNA, the CDR3 is TGTGCCAGCAGGGGGGGCGTCAATGAAAAACTGTTTTTT.

This clonotype was seen ten or more times. This rearrangement joins TRBV11-3 to TRBJ2-1; D is unresolved. The CDR3 is made up of 12 amino acids. The germline V gene has CDR1 SGHNT and CDR2 YENEEA. V lost 7 bases and J lost 4, with 8 bases in between. The CDR3 sequence is CASTLSYNEQFF. In DNA, the CDR3 is TGTGCCAGCACCCTCTCTTACAATGAGCAGTTCTTC. Drawing the rest from reference TRBV11-3 and TRBJ2-1, the complete variable domain is EAGVVQSPRYKIIEKKQPVAFWCNPISGHNTLYWYLQNLGQGPELLIRYENEEAVDDSQLPKDRFSAERLKGVDSTLKIQPAELGDSAVYLCASTLSYNEQFFGPGTRLTVL.

In its sample, this clonotype was seen many times. This chain links TRBV20-1 with TRBJ2-1, with TRBD2 matching 10 bases. Trimming cost V 1 base and J 4 bases; bases outside gene matches: 4. This CDR3 has 15 residues. Germline V lookup: CDR1 DFQATT, CDR2 SNEGSKA (reference sequence). The DNA for the CDR3 is TGCAGTGCTAGAGTGGGACTAGCGAATTACAATGAGCAGTTCTTC. Its translation: CSARVGLANYNEQFF.

In this sample, this clonotype turned up many times. The CDR3 nucleotides read TGTGCCAGCAGCCCCAGTCCTGGGGCCAACGTCCTGACTTTC. Its translation is CASSPSPGANVLTF. The chain recombines TRBV7-9 with TRBJ2-6; D gene unclear. Trimming pared 5 bases from V and 2 bases from J, leaving 7 bases between. Per germline, CDR1 SEHNR and CDR2 FQNEAQ (reference sequence). The CDR3 spans 14 residues.

This clonotype was seen ten or more times. The V gene is TRBV20-1, the J gene TRBJ2-3; TRBD2 aligns across 8 bases. Per the germline V gene, CDR1 is DFQATT and CDR2 is SNEGSKA (reference sequence). Trimming cost V 6 bases and J 3 bases; bases outside gene matches: 11. This CDR3 has 15 amino acids. CDR3 protein: CSAGSTGGYTDTQYF. The CDR3 nucleotides are TGCAGTGCCGGTTCAACGGGAGGGTATACAGATACGCAGTATTTT.